One T cell receptor (beta chain) is described in this entry. The sample originates from a study of monozygotic twins with inflammatory bowel disease. TCRdb reprocessed the 5' RACE reads and keeps a single row for each CDR3 protein, giving no DNA. Its table lists a few hundred thousand distinct CDR3 sequences. Sequencing input: blood. This clonotype originated in a human donor with ulcerative colitis or Crohn's disease, or a healthy co-twin of an affected twin (not recorded which).

The CDR3 loop reads CSARASGGSNTGELFF. J is TRBJ2-2 and V is TRBV20-1; TCRdb designates TRBD2, a call that cannot be tested without DNA. This CDR3 region has 16 residues. CDR1 DFQATT and CDR2 SNEGSKA come from the germline V gene (reference sequence).